These 30 T cell receptor beta chains came from one sample sequenced in a study of PD-L1 blockade in urothelial cancer. As to time point: pretreatment peripheral blood. Assay: immunoSEQ multiplex PCR; the TCRdb copy retains only in-frame clones and omits some. The profile shows approximately 50,000 clones, roughly four fifths of them singletons. The sample was PBMCs, taken around atezolizumab (anti-PD-L1) treatment. The origin of the receptors is a man aged 45 to 65 with urothelial cancer.

This clone was counted only a few times. The chain couples TRBV19 to TRBJ2-5, with D maybe TRBD2 (6 bases). Per germline, CDR1 LNHDA and CDR2 SQIVND (reference sequence). Trimming took 10 bases from V and 5 from J, leaving 11 bases between them. The CDR3 loop spans 11 amino acids. Written as DNA, the CDR3 is TGTGCCATAGGGACTCGGGAGACCCAGTACTTC. This encodes CAIGTRETQYF.

The rearrangement joins TRBV6-6 to TRBJ1-2; 11 positions agree with TRBD1. Germline V gives CDR1 MNHNY, CDR2 SVGAGI (reference sequence). J gave up 8 bases and V 6 bases, and 8 bases lay outside the gene matches. The CDR3 covers 14 residues. In DNA, the CDR3 is TGTGCCAGCAGCCAGCGGACAGGGGGCATCGGCTACACCTTC. Translation: CASSQRTGGIGYTF.

The chain couples TRBV9 to TRBJ1-4; TRBD1 matches 7 bases. This CDR3 contains 16 residues. Germline values: CDR1 SGDLS, CDR2 YYNGEE. V lost 2 bases to trimming and J lost 3 bases; unmatched junction nucleotides: 7. The CDR3 here is CASSVTTGAANEKLFF. The CDR3 region has the DNA TGTGCCAGCAGCGTGACTACAGGGGCGGCTAATGAAAAACTGTTTTTT.

The J gene is TRBJ2-2, the V gene TRBV5-1; TRBD2 matches at 11 bases. Losses at the gene ends were 7 bases for V and 7 bases for J; bases not matched to a gene: 9. The V gene's germline CDR1 is SGHRS and CDR2 YFSETQ. This CDR3 has 15 residues. CDR3 DNA: TGCGCCAGCTCCAATAGCGGGAGGGCCGGCGGGGAGCTGTTTTTT. Its protein is CASSNSGRAGGELFF.

The V gene is TRBV27, the J gene TRBJ1-2; 8 nucleotides align to TRBD1. The CDR3 consists of 13 residues. The germline V gene encodes CDR1 MNHEY and CDR2 SMNVEV (reference sequence). The V and J ends lost 3 bases and 6 bases, in that order; junction bases with no gene match: 3. The CDR3 is CASSFRGRDGYTF. CDR3 bases: TGTGCCAGCAGTTTCAGGGGGCGTGATGGCTACACCTTC.

DNA for the CDR3: TGTGCCAGCAGGGGACAGAGTCGAGCGACCCAGTACTTC. Its translation: CASRGQSRATQYF. V usage is TRBV6-5 and J usage is TRBJ2-5; 7 nucleotides match TRBD1. The V and J ends lost 6 bases and 7 bases, in that order; junction bases with no gene match: 8. CDR1 and CDR2 (germline): MNHEY, SVGAGI. There are 13 residues in the CDR3.

This clone was detected once. This chain connects TRBV5-1 to TRBJ2-5, with TRBD1 matching over 11 bases. There are 14 residues in the CDR3. Unmatched junction bases numbered 3, after V lost 4 bases and J lost 4 bases. The germline CDR1 and CDR2 sequences are SGHRS and YFSETQ. As DNA, the CDR3 is TGCGCCAGCAGCAGGACAGGGGGCCGAGAGACCCAGTACTTC. It is translated as CASSRTGGRETQYF.

This chain links TRBV5-1 with TRBJ2-5; D perhaps matches TRBD1 (5 bases). The germline V gene has CDR1 SGHRS and CDR2 YFSETQ. V was clipped by 0 bases and J by 7 bases, with 13 bases between them. The CDR3 extends over 14 amino acids. In DNA, the CDR3 is TGCGCCAGCAGCTTGGACGGACACCGAGGGACCCAGTACTTC. Residues: CASSLDGHRGTQYF.

V and J are TRBV5-4 and TRBJ1-2; D gene uncertain. The CDR3 is 13 amino acids. CDR1 SGHNT and CDR2 YYREEE come from the germline V gene (reference sequence). V lost 0 bases and J 3 bases, leaving 6 bases between the germline ends. The CDR3 is CASSLDGDYGYTF. CDR3 bases: TGTGCCAGCAGCTTGGACGGAGACTATGGCTACACCTTC.

This rearrangement joins TRBV15 to TRBJ1-5; the D gene is possibly TRBD1 (5 bases). The V and J ends lost 5 bases and 1 base respectively, with 15 bases between them. Germline V CDR1 and CDR2: LNHNV, YYDKDF (reference sequence). The CDR3 runs 16 residues. The DNA of the CDR3 is TGTGCCACCAGCCCACGGCAGGGCGGCAGCAATCAGCCCCAGCATTTT. Its translation: CATSPRQGGSNQPQHF.

V is TRBV7-9 and J is TRBJ2-5, with D perhaps matching TRBD1 (6 bases). The V and J ends lost 7 bases and 1 base respectively, with 10 bases between them. The CDR3 loop spans 13 amino acids. From germline, CDR1 is SEHNR and CDR2 FQNEAQ (reference sequence). CDR3 protein: CASKRTAQETQYF. For the CDR3, the DNA is TGTGCCAGCAAGCGGACAGCCCAAGAGACCCAGTACTTC.

The chain employs TRBV5-1 and TRBJ2-2; 8 positions match TRBD1. Looked up from germline, CDR1 is SGHRS and CDR2 is YFSETQ. The CDR3 has 16 amino acids. The V segment lost 4 bases and the J segment 1 base; nucleotides outside the gene matches: 6. As DNA, the CDR3 is TGCGCCAGCAGCGAATTGGGGACAGGGAACACCGGGGAGCTGTTTTTT. It yields the protein CASSELGTGNTGELFF.

This clone appeared a single time. V is TRBV5-6 and J is TRBJ2-2; tentatively, D is TRBD1 (5 bases). The CDR3 runs 15 residues. The ends were cut back, 0 bases at V and 10 bases at J, with 16 bases in the middle. The V gene's germline CDR1 is SGHDT and CDR2 YYEEEE. The CDR3 loop reads CASSLVRGSSLELFF. Here the CDR3 DNA reads TGTGCCAGCAGCTTGGTAAGGGGAAGCTCGTTGGAGCTGTTTTTT. Filled out from reference TRBV5-6 and TRBJ2-2, the complete variable domain reads DAGVTQSPTHLIKTRGQQVTLRCSPKSGHDTVSWYQQALGQGPQFIFQYYEEEERQRGNFPDRFSGHQFPNYSSELNVNALLLGDSALYLCASSLVRGSSLELFFGEGSRLTVL.

CDR3 nucleotide sequence: TGTGCCAGCTCAAGTGGGACAGGGGGCCCCTACGAGCAGTACTTC. Amino acid sequence: CASSSGTGGPYEQYF. The chain employs TRBV18 and TRBJ2-7; 12 positions match TRBD1. V dropped 5 bases and J dropped 2; count of bases not matched to a gene: 4. Looked up from germline, CDR1 is KGHSH and CDR2 is LQKENI. The CDR3 spans 15 residues.

The gene calls are TRBV6-6 and TRBJ1-5, with D perhaps matching TRBD1 (6 bases). V lost 2 bases to trimming and J lost 4 bases, with 9 bases between them. Germline CDR1 reads MNHNY; CDR2 reads SVGAGI (reference sequence). This CDR3 has 14 amino acids. The CDR3 nucleotides read TGTGCCAGCAGTTACCCAGGGGCAAATCAGCCCCAGCATTTT. The encoded protein is CASSYPGANQPQHF.

J is TRBJ2-3 and V is TRBV11-3; TRBD2 aligns across 9 bases. This CDR3 is built from 14 residues. The trim removed 5 bases at V and 6 bases at J, leaving 6 bases unmatched. In germline, CDR1 is SGHNT, CDR2 YENEEA. The CDR3 region has the DNA TGTGCCAGCAGCCCCGCCGCGGGAGGGGATACGCAGTATTTT. This codes for CASSPAAGGDTQYF.

V gene TRBV18 combines with J gene TRBJ1-2, with TRBD1 matching 10 bases. Looked up from germline, CDR1 is KGHSH and CDR2 is LQKENI. The junction had 1 base not matched to a gene; V was cut back by 3 bases and J by 3 bases. The CDR3 is made up of 14 amino acids. This chain's CDR3 is CASSPGTGDYGYTF. In nucleotides, the CDR3 is TGTGCCAGCTCACCCGGGACAGGGGACTATGGCTACACCTTC.

V is TRBV7-8 and J is TRBJ2-7; tentatively, D is TRBD1 (6 bases). Germline CDR1 and CDR2: SGHVS and FQNEAQ. V lost 8 bases, J lost 0 bases, and 14 bases lay in between. The length of the CDR3 is 14 residues. The CDR3 sequence: CASGLQGSSYEQYF. The CDR3 nucleotides read TGTGCCAGCGGTCTACAGGGAAGCTCCTACGAGCAGTACTTC.

This clone occurred a few times. The V and J genes are TRBV7-9 and TRBJ1-3; 9 bases are a match to TRBD1. Trimming at V came to 4 bases and at J to 4 bases, leaving 5 bases not matched to a gene. Germline CDR1 and CDR2: SEHNR and FQNEAQ (reference sequence). This CDR3 comprises 15 residues. Here the CDR3 DNA reads TGTGCCAGCAGCTCAGGACAGGGGTGGGGAAACACCATATATTTT. Protein: CASSSGQGWGNTIYF. The entire variable domain, with the rest obtained from reference TRBV7-9 and TRBJ1-3, is as follows: DTGVSQNPRHKITKRGQNVTFRCDPISEHNRLYWYRQTLGQGPEFLTYFQNEAQLEKSRLLSDRFSAERPKGSFSTLEIQRTEQGDSAMYLCASSSGQGWGNTIYFGEGSWLTVV.

The V call is TRBV5-1, the J call TRBJ2-7; D not certain. Germline CDR1 SGHRS, CDR2 YFSETQ. The V end lost 4 bases, the J end lost 5 bases, and 10 bases lay between the germline ends. The CDR3 loop spans 12 amino acids. CDR3 in DNA: TGCGCCAGCAGCGTACCGTCTAACGAGCAGTACTTC. Residues: CASSVPSNEQYF.

This chain links TRBV5-1 with TRBJ1-1; possible D gene TRBD1, 5 bases. CDR1 and CDR2 (germline): SGHRS, YFSETQ. This CDR3 comprises 15 residues. Between the trimmed V and J ends, which lost 0 bases and 4 bases, there was a span of 13 bases. The CDR3 loop reads CASSLVPGGVTEAFF. For the CDR3, the DNA is TGCGCCAGCAGCTTGGTACCTGGGGGGGTCACTGAAGCTTTCTTT.

The CDR3 sequence: CASSSRRLAGQETQYF. The CDR3 coding sequence is TGTGCCAGCAGCTCACGCCGACTAGCGGGACAAGAGACCCAGTACTTC. The V and J genes are TRBV9 and TRBJ2-5; the match to TRBD2 covers 11 bases. V lost 4 bases to trimming and J lost 2 bases; unmatched junction nucleotides: 7. The CDR3 covers 16 residues. The germline V gene encodes CDR1 SGDLS and CDR2 YYNGEE.

This chain's CDR3 is CASKILAAQETQYF. Here the CDR3 DNA reads TGTGCCAGCAAAATACTAGCGGCCCAAGAGACCCAGTACTTC. The chain uses TRBV2 and TRBJ2-5; 8 positions agree with TRBD2. Trimming cost V 7 bases and J 1 base; bases outside gene matches: 5. Germline CDR1 and CDR2: SNHLY and FYNNEI. The CDR3 consists of 14 residues.

This clone appeared once. This chain joins TRBV28 and TRBJ1-4, with TRBD1 identical over 7 bases. The germline CDR1 and CDR2 sequences are MDHEN and SYDVKM. The CDR3 spans 14 residues. V was pared by 6 bases and J by 2 bases, with 3 bases of the junction left unmatched. The CDR3 nucleotides are TGTGCCAGCAGGCCGACAGGGACTAATGAAAAACTGTTTTTT. It yields the protein CASRPTGTNEKLFF.

The J gene is TRBJ2-1, the V gene TRBV15; D is perhaps TRBD2 (5 bases). Germline loops: CDR1 LNHNV, CDR2 YYDKDF (reference sequence). Trimming took 10 bases from V and 5 from J, leaving 18 bases between them. This CDR3 is built from 14 residues. The CDR3 DNA follows: TGTGCCAGGTTCATGACTAATAGCCACAATGAGCAGTTCTTC. Its translation: CARFMTNSHNEQFF.

This clone was observed a few times. CDR3 sequence (DNA): TGCGCCAGCAGCCAAGAAGGGGCTTCTGGCTACACCTTC. As protein: CASSQEGASGYTF. The genes are TRBV4-1 and TRBJ1-2, with D tentatively TRBD1 (5 bases). Germline V gene lookup returns CDR1 MGHRA and CDR2 YSYEKL. V lost 0 bases to trimming and J lost 7 bases, with 9 bases between them. CDR3 length: 13 amino acids.

CDR3 sequence reads: CASSGRAGDTDTQYF. The CDR3 DNA is TGTGCCAGCAGTGGCCGGGCGGGGGACACAGATACGCAGTATTTT. The chain couples TRBV6-1 to TRBJ2-3; 7 bases align to TRBD2. V lost 4 bases to trimming and J lost 2 bases; unmatched junction nucleotides: 6. This CDR3 contains 15 residues. In germline, CDR1 is MNHNS, CDR2 SASEGT.

V is TRBV5-1 and J is TRBJ1-5, with D tentatively TRBD1 (5 bases). The germline CDR1 and CDR2 sequences are SGHRS and YFSETQ. The CDR3 has 16 amino acids. V lost 0 bases and J 0 bases, leaving 10 bases between the germline ends. In DNA form, the CDR3 reads TGCGCCAGCAGCTTGGAAGGGGCAAATAGCAATCAGCCCCAGCATTTT. This sequence encodes CASSLEGANSNQPQHF.

The chain has TRBV6-1 and TRBJ2-7; unclear D gene. CDR3 size: 12 residues. V dropped 7 bases and J dropped 1 base, with 8 bases sitting between them. Germline lookup yields CDR1 MNHNS and CDR2 SASEGT. CDR3: CASTRFSYEQYF. The CDR3 DNA sequence: TGTGCCAGCACTCGGTTTTCCTACGAGCAGTACTTC.

The V gene is TRBV7-9, the J gene TRBJ1-1; tentatively, D is TRBD1 (5 bases). CDR1 is SEHNR and CDR2 is FQNEAQ in the germline V gene (reference sequence). This CDR3 has 15 amino acids. V was cut by 3 bases and J by 1 base, with 12 bases left in between. This CDR3 is CASSLGLGQNTEAFF. CDR3 sequence (DNA): TGTGCCAGCAGCTTGGGGCTAGGACAGAACACTGAAGCTTTCTTT.